The 11 T cell receptor beta chains below all came from one sample that was sequenced in a study of STAT5B mutations in CD4+ large granular lymphocyte leukemia. Assay: immunoSEQ multiplex PCR; the TCRdb copy retains only in-frame clones and omits some. The sample consists of about 30,000 clones, around 74% of them appearing once. The specimen sequenced was CD4+ T cells from blood buffy coats. These receptor sequences come from a human donor in good health.

The rearrangement uses TRBV6-6 and TRBJ2-7; TRBD2 matches at 12 bases. The CDR3 runs to 15 residues. Looked up from germline, CDR1 is MNHNY and CDR2 is SVGAGI (reference sequence). With V trimmed by 10 bases and J by 0 bases, 7 bases remained unmatched. The DNA for the CDR3 is TGTGCCACCACCCTGGGACTAGCGGGCTCCTACGAGCAGTACTTC. Translated, it gives CATTLGLAGSYEQYF.

J is TRBJ2-1 and V is TRBV7-9; 9 bases map to TRBD1. V lost 5 bases and J lost 2; bases outside the gene matches: 4. CDR1 and CDR2 (germline): SEHNR, FQNEAQ (reference sequence). The CDR3 runs to 15 residues. The CDR3 sequence: CASSQQGAAYNEQFF. The DNA for the CDR3 is TGTGCCAGCAGCCAACAGGGGGCAGCCTACAATGAGCAGTTCTTC.

This chain joins TRBV30 and TRBJ2-7; D gene uncertain. The V end was cut by 1 base, the J end by 4 bases, with 8 bases between. The germline CDR1 and CDR2 sequences are GTSNPN and SVGIG (reference sequence). This CDR3 contains 12 residues. The CDR3 DNA reads TGTGCCTGGAGTGGGGAACCTTACGAGCAGTACTTC. Encoded protein: CAWSGEPYEQYF.

The chain has TRBV18 and TRBJ2-3; D ambiguous. Trimming stripped 6 bases from V and 0 bases from J, with 13 bases between. From germline, CDR1 is KGHSH and CDR2 LQKENI. The CDR3 length is 15 residues. In nucleotides, the CDR3 is TGTGCCAGCTCGGGTCTGTTGGCGAGCACAGATACGCAGTATTTT. Amino acids: CASSGLLASTDTQYF.

This clone has just a few counts. This chain uses TRBV15 with TRBJ2-2; a weak D match, TRBD1 (5 bases). CDR3 length equals 14 residues. Trimming shortened V by 7 bases and J by 0 bases, and 9 bases separated the two germline ends. Germline assignment: CDR1 LNHNV and CDR2 YYDKDF (reference sequence). The CDR3 sequence is CATIQGTNTGELFF. The CDR3 DNA reads as TGTGCCACCATTCAGGGTACGAACACCGGGGAGCTGTTTTTT.

This sequence joins TRBV28 and TRBJ1-5; D unresolved. The CDR3 is 14 amino acids. The germline gives CDR1 MDHEN, CDR2 SYDVKM. Deletions cut 5 bases from V and 4 bases from J, with 12 bases between. The CDR3 nucleotides are TGTGCCAGCAGTCCCGTCGATGGGAATCAGCCCCAGCATTTT. Its protein is CASSPVDGNQPQHF. Together with reference TRBV28 and TRBJ1-5, the CDR3 gives the full variable domain: DVKVTQSSRYLVKRTGEKVFLECVQDMDHENMFWYRQDPGLGLRLIYFSYDVKMKEKGDIPEGYSVSREKKERFSLILESASTNQTSMYLCASSPVDGNQPQHFGDGTRLSIL.

This chain joins TRBV11-2 and TRBJ1-1; the D gene is possibly TRBD1 (6 bases). The CDR3 runs 15 residues. Germline CDR1 reads SGHAT; CDR2 reads FQNNGV. Trimming took off 2 bases at V and 5 bases at J, with 15 bases between the two ends. The CDR3: CASSLFSGGQTEAFF. The CDR3 DNA reads as TGTGCCAGCAGCTTATTTTCTGGGGGGCAGACTGAAGCTTTCTTT.

J is TRBJ2-5 and V is TRBV19, with a tentative D call TRBD1 (5 bases). V lost 3 bases and J 0 bases, leaving 11 bases between the germline ends. This CDR3 comprises 15 residues. Germline V lookup: CDR1 LNHDA, CDR2 SQIVND (reference sequence). The CDR3: CASSMSQGNQETQYF. The CDR3 coding sequence is TGTGCCAGTAGTATGAGCCAGGGAAACCAAGAGACCCAGTACTTC.

This clone was detected only a few times. The chain combines TRBV7-9 with TRBJ1-5; tentative D call: TRBD1 (6 bases). The CDR3 sequence is 15 residues long. The germline CDR1 and CDR2 sequences are SEHNR and FQNEAQ (reference sequence). Trimming left V 5 bases short and J 7 bases short, with 18 bases between. The DNA of the CDR3 is TGTGCCAGCAGCCTGGGCTCAGGGGACGGCCAGCCCCAGCATTTT. Translated: CASSLGSGDGQPQHF.

This chain links TRBV7-9 with TRBJ2-3; D uncertain. The germline V gene has CDR1 SEHNR and CDR2 FQNEAQ (reference sequence). This CDR3 is built from 14 residues. V lost 1 base, J lost 6 bases, and 11 bases lay in between. CDR3 in amino acids: CASSLGLSADTQYF. CDR3 DNA sequence: TGTGCCAGCAGCTTAGGCCTATCGGCGGATACGCAGTATTTT.

In its sample, this clone was seen once. The chain is built from TRBV18 and TRBJ2-1, with TRBD2 identical over 9 bases. V dropped 4 bases and J dropped 7; count of bases not matched to a gene: 8. CDR3 length: 15 residues. Germline lookup yields CDR1 KGHSH and CDR2 LQKENI. CDR3 coding DNA: TGTGCCAGCTCACAACTCCCGACTAGCGGAAATGAGCAGTTCTTC. Its translation: CASSQLPTSGNEQFF.